A few counts support the clone carrying this T cell receptor beta chain. The data were obtained in a study of Graves' ophthalmopathy and Graves' hyperthyroidism. J lost 6 bases, V lost 4 bases, and 9 bases had no gene match. CDR1 and CDR2 from the germline V gene are SNHLY and FYNNEI. This CDR3 has 17 amino acids. Amplification of the TCR beta CDR3 regions used RNA transcripts (as template). HTBI-primed first-round RT-PCR preceded second-round multiplex PCR. MiXCR, applied by TCRdb to the multiplex PCR reads, yields one record per CDR3 protein. The table shows 650,000 to 900,000 distinct CDR3 sequences, with roughly 40% occurring only once.

The sequencing sample was made of peripheral blood. This TCR was sampled from an adult man with Graves' ophthalmopathy. This sequence joins TRBV2 and TRBJ2-2; 12 positions agree with TRBD2. CDR3 nucleotides: TGTGCCAGCAGTGGAGAGACTAGCGGGAGATATGCCGGGGAGCTGTTTTTT. Translated, it gives CASSGETSGRYAGELFF.